Presented here are 22 T cell receptor beta chains from one specimen sequenced in a study of tumor-infiltrating lymphocytes in primary liver carcinoma. For blood RNA, unsorted whole blood served as the source, and germline DNA was extracted too. Researchers generated TCR beta cDNA from approximately 450 ng of total RNA, relying on a constant-region primer. ARM-PCR was slightly modified, and three nested multiplex PCR rounds with it gave rise to the TCR beta libraries. With TRBV1-TRBV30 forward primers and a C-beta reverse primer, the first two PCR rounds were run for around 10 cycles each. TCRdb re-called the multiplex PCR reads through MiXCR, storing one row per CDR3 protein. The profile covers under 200,000 distinct CDR3 sequences, with less than 65% appearing a single time and 7% to 8.5% taken by the ten largest. Specimen: peripheral blood. These receptor sequences come from a woman in her sixties or seventies with primary liver carcinoma and hepatitis B virus infection.

On this clonotype itself: Likely a read error: the CDR3 ends without its conserved phenylalanine or tryptophan. The chain carries TRBV29-1 and TRBJ1-2, with TRBD1 matching 9 bases. The germline V gene encodes CDR1 SQVTM and CDR2 ANQGSEA. CDR3 length: 15 residues. The CDR3 sequence: CSLEDRGQGNYGYTL. CDR3 nucleotides: TGCAGCCTTGAAGATCGGGGACAGGGAAACTATGGCTACACCTTA.

This clonotype was observed at least ten times. This chain uses TRBV4-2 with TRBJ2-5; 13 nucleotides agree with TRBD2. V shed 4 bases and J 4 bases; nucleotides not matched to a gene: 9. Germline loops: CDR1 LGHNA, CDR2 YNFKEQ. This CDR3 contains 17 residues. The CDR3 is CASSPRTSGRGRETQYF. The CDR3 DNA reads TGTGCCAGCAGCCCTCGGACTAGCGGGAGAGGGAGAGAGACCCAGTACTTC.

The table lists this clonotype with many counts. The V and J genes are TRBV5-1 and TRBJ1-1; no reliable D call. V was trimmed by 4 bases and J by 2 bases, leaving 15 bases between them. The CDR3 loop spans 15 amino acids. Germline V lookup: CDR1 SGHRS, CDR2 YFSETQ. The CDR3 DNA follows: TGCGCCAGCAGCAGACAACCGACTGTTAACACTGAAGCTTTCTTT. This codes for CASSRQPTVNTEAFF.

A note on this clonotype: A read error may account for a junction end that differs from germline. The chain employs TRBV12-3 or TRBV12-4 and TRBJ2-1, with TRBD2 matching over 9 bases. The CDR3 contains 15 residues. The CDR3 sequence is CANSSPTSGDNEQSF. CDR3 DNA: TGTGCCAACAGTTCACCGACTAGCGGAGACAATGAGCAGTCCTTC.

Comments on this clonotype: One end of the junction is discordant with germline, which a read error may explain. The chain carries TRBV6-5 and TRBJ2-2; 7 nucleotides align to TRBD1. The CDR3 contains 14 residues. The germline gives CDR1 MNHEY, CDR2 SVGAGI. CDR3 coding DNA: TGTGTCAGCATGGAACAGGGGTTAACTGGGGAGCTGTTTTTT. Protein product: CVSMEQGLTGELFF.

Turning to this clonotype: A much larger clone lies a single base off, so this may be a read error. The V call is TRBV5-5, the J call TRBJ1-1; D call uncertain. Germline loops: CDR1 SGHKS, CDR2 YYEKEE (reference sequence). Trimming pared 4 bases from V and 3 bases from J, leaving 13 bases between. CDR3 length equals 14 residues. CDR3 sequence reads: CASSPRYRDTEAFF. Here the CDR3 DNA reads TGTGCCAGCAGCCCCCGTTATCGGGACACTGAAGCTTTCTTT.

As for this clonotype: With a much larger clone just one base away, this may be a read error. The V call is TRBV6-5, the J call TRBJ2-1; D unresolved. Per germline, CDR1 MNHEY and CDR2 SVGAGI. The length of the CDR3 is 15 residues. V was trimmed by 5 bases and J by 0 bases, leaving 11 bases between them. The DNA of the CDR3 is TGTGCCAGCAGTCCTGGCGTCTCCTCCTACAATGAGCAGTTCTTC. Its protein product is CASSPGVSSYNEQFF.

Remarks on this clonotype: Sequence at one end of the junction differs from germline and may be a read error. The chain links TRBV29-1 to TRBJ2-7; TRBD1 or TRBD2 may be the D gene (6 bases each). Germline CDR1 reads SQVTM; CDR2 reads ANQGSEA. The CDR3 has 14 residues. The DNA for the CDR3 is TGCAGCATTGACGAGGGGGGACGATTTAGCGAGCAGTACTTC. Translating it yields CSIDEGGRFSEQYF.

The chain joins TRBV6-5 to TRBJ1-2, with a weak D call TRBD1 (5 bases). Between the trimmed V and J ends, which lost 5 bases and 5 bases, there was a span of 18 bases. Germline V gene data show CDR1 as MNHEY and CDR2 as SVGAGI. The CDR3 sequence is 15 residues long. The CDR3 DNA is TGTGCCAGCAGTCCCCGGGACGGGGGATTTTATGGCTACACCTTC. It specifies CASSPRDGGFYGYTF.

Concerning this clonotype: The junction and the germline gene differ at one end; a read error may be behind it. This rearrangement joins TRBV4-1 to TRBJ2-1; tentatively, D is TRBD2 (6 bases). Germline CDR1 reads MGHRA; CDR2 reads YSYEKL. The CDR3 has 13 amino acids. The CDR3 protein is CASKSGCNNEQFF. CDR3 in DNA: TGTGCCAGCAAAAGCGGGTGTAACAATGAGCAGTTCTTC.

With regard to this clonotype: Being one base from a much bigger clone, this may be a read error. The chain is built from TRBV5-1 and TRBJ2-1; 13 nucleotides align to TRBD2. Germline lookup yields CDR1 SGHRS and CDR2 YFSETQ. The CDR3 runs to 17 residues. V was pared by 2 bases and J by 9 bases, with 11 bases of the junction left unmatched. The CDR3 here is CASSFTPGTSGTSEQFF. In DNA form, the CDR3 reads TGCGCCAGCAGCTTCACACCCGGGACTAGCGGGACCAGTGAGCAGTTCTTC. The whole variable domain, remainder taken from reference TRBV5-1 and TRBJ2-1, is KAGVTQTPRYLIKTRGQQVTLSCSPISGHRSVSWYQQTPGQGLQFLFEYFSETQRNKGNFPGRFSGRQFSNSRSEMNVSTLELGDSALYLCASSFTPGTSGTSEQFFGPGTRLTVL.

This clonotype was seen once. This may stem from a read error, because a much larger clone lies one nucleotide away. V usage is TRBV10-3 and J usage is TRBJ2-5, with D possibly being TRBD1 (6 bases). Germline loops: CDR1 ENHRY, CDR2 SYGVKD. CDR3 length: 15 residues. CDR3 in DNA: TGTGCCATCAATGAGTCACAGGGCGCGCGAGAGACCCAGTACTTC. It encodes CAINESQGARETQYF.

This clonotype was seen repeatedly, ten times or more. V gene TRBV4-1 combines with J gene TRBJ2-1; 7 bases map to TRBD2. CDR3 length: 16 amino acids. CDR1 MGHRA and CDR2 YSYEKL come from the germline V gene. Trimming cost V 6 bases and J 1 base; bases outside gene matches: 9. CDR3 nucleotide sequence: TGCGCCAGCAGTCGCATAGCGGGCATATCCTACAATGAGCAGTTCTTC. Its protein product is CASSRIAGISYNEQFF.

The J gene is TRBJ2-1, the V gene TRBV12-3 or TRBV12-4; no firm D call. V lost 7 bases to trimming and J lost 6 bases, with 16 bases between them. This CDR3 comprises 14 residues. CDR3: CASITAGSGNEQFF. Written as DNA, the CDR3 is TGTGCCAGCATTACAGCTGGCAGTGGCAATGAGCAGTTCTTC.

Many counts were recorded for this clonotype. The chain couples TRBV6-5 to TRBJ1-6; D possibly corresponds to TRBD1 (5 bases). Trimming took off 6 bases at V and 3 bases at J, with 15 bases between the two ends. CDR3 length equals 16 residues. Germline CDR1 MNHEY, CDR2 SVGAGI. The CDR3 is CASSKERGSYNSPLHF. For the CDR3, the DNA is TGTGCCAGCAGCAAAGAGAGGGGCAGCTATAATTCACCCCTCCACTTT.

The CDR3, as DNA: TGTGCCACCAGTGAAACAGGAAACGACGAAGCTTTCTTT. Its protein product is CATSETGNDEAFF. V and J are TRBV24-1 and TRBJ1-1; a possible D gene is TRBD1 (5 bases). In germline, CDR1 is KGHDR, CDR2 SFDVKD. Trimming removed 4 bases at V and 8 bases at J, with 13 bases between. The CDR3 has 13 amino acids.

This clonotype was seen just once. V and J are TRBV11-2 and TRBJ2-5; 13 nucleotides agree with TRBD2. V lost 11 bases to trimming and J lost 4 bases; unmatched junction nucleotides: 10. The CDR3 sequence is 15 residues long. CDR1 SGHAT and CDR2 FQNNGV come from the germline V gene. CDR3 amino acids: CADSARLAGGETQYF. The CDR3 DNA reads as TGTGCCGACAGCGCCAGACTAGCGGGAGGAGAGACCCAGTACTTC.

This clonotype was recorded at least ten times. The chain recombines TRBV4-1 with TRBJ2-1; 8 bases agree with TRBD2. After removal of 3 bases from V and 0 bases from J, the junction contained 4 bases not matched to a gene. Germline lookup yields CDR1 MGHRA and CDR2 YSYEKL. The CDR3 runs to 16 residues. This CDR3 reads CASSHISGSSYNEQFF. The CDR3 DNA sequence: TGCGCCAGCAGCCACATAAGCGGGAGCTCCTACAATGAGCAGTTCTTC.

Worth noting for this clonotype: Given a much more abundant clone one base away, this may be a read error. The chain links TRBV5-6 to TRBJ1-5; D possibly corresponds to TRBD1 (5 bases). The CDR3 is 15 amino acids. The V end was cut by 2 bases, the J end by 4 bases, with 13 bases between. Germline V lookup: CDR1 SGHDT, CDR2 YYEEEE. CDR3 sequence reads: CASSLEGSKNQPQHF. CDR3 in DNA: TGTGCCAGCAGCTTAGAGGGGTCGAAGAATCAGCCCCAGCATTTT.

A note on this clonotype: With a much larger clone just one base away, this may be a read error. This chain connects TRBV12-3 or TRBV12-4 to TRBJ2-5; 8 bases fit TRBD1. This CDR3 is built from 14 residues. V lost 6 bases to trimming and J lost 6 bases; unmatched junction nucleotides: 9. The CDR3 coding sequence is TGTGCCAGCAGGCCGGGACAGGTTATGAAGACCCAGTACTTC. Its translation: CASRPGQVMKTQYF.

The chain employs TRBV7-3 and TRBJ2-1; no firm D call. The V end was cut by 5 bases, the J end by 6 bases, with 11 bases between. Germline lookup yields CDR1 SGHTA and CDR2 FQGTGA. The CDR3 has 13 residues. CDR3 DNA: TGTGCCAGCAGCCAAACTCGAGGCAATGAGCAGTTCTTC. Its translation is CASSQTRGNEQFF.

In its sample, this clonotype was seen once. The chain joins TRBV4-1 to TRBJ1-5; unclear D gene. Germline V lookup: CDR1 MGHRA, CDR2 YSYEKL. The CDR3 runs 15 residues. The V end lost 6 bases, the J end lost 1 base, and 13 bases lay between the germline ends. The CDR3 bases are TGCGCCAGCAGGCAACGAGACGGAAGCAATCAGCCCCAGCATTTT. This sequence encodes CASRQRDGSNQPQHF.